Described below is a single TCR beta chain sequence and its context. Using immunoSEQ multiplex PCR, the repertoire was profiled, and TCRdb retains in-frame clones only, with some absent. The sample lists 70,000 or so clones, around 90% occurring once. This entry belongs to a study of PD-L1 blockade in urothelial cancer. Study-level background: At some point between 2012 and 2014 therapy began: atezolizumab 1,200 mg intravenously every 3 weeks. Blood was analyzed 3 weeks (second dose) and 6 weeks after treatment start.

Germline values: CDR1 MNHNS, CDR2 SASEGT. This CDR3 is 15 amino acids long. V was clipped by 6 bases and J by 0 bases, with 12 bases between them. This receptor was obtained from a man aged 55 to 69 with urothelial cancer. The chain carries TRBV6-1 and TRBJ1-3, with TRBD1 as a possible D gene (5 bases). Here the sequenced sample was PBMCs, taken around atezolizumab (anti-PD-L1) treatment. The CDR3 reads CASSLGAYSGNTIYF. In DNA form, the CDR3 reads TGTGCCAGCAGCCTAGGGGCTTACTCTGGAAACACCATATATTTT.